The 25 T cell receptor beta chains below were found in one sample sequenced in a study of blood T cell repertoires in COVID-19. Sequenced by immunoSEQ multiplex PCR; TCRdb stores in-frame clones only, minus some. The table lists about 190,000 clones, less than 90% of them singletons. The sequenced sample consisted of PBMCs or T cells enriched from blood (not recorded which). These receptors came from a woman aged 25-40 years who had been exposed to COVID-19.

V is TRBV7-8 and J is TRBJ2-1; D is unclear. CDR1 is SGHVS, CDR2 FQNEAQ, per germline. The CDR3 covers 13 residues. Trimming took 1 base from V and 6 from J, leaving 7 bases between them. Here the CDR3 reads CASSLGQANEQFF. CDR3 bases: TGTGCCAGCAGCTTAGGGCAGGCCAATGAGCAGTTCTTC. Filled out from reference TRBV7-8 and TRBJ2-1, the complete variable domain reads GAGVSQSPRYKVAKRGQDVALRCDPISGHVSLFWYQQALGQGPEFLTYFQNEAQLDKSGLPSDRFFAERPEGSVSTLKIQRTQQEDSAVYLCASSLGQANEQFFGPGTRLTVL.

V gene TRBV5-1 combines with J gene TRBJ1-1, with D possibly being TRBD1 (6 bases). This CDR3 spans 13 amino acids. Germline V gives CDR1 SGHRS, CDR2 YFSETQ. V was trimmed by 1 base and J by 6 bases, leaving 10 bases between them. The CDR3 here is CASSLTGPAEAFF. The CDR3 DNA reads as TGCGCCAGCAGCTTGACAGGGCCGGCTGAAGCTTTCTTT.

This chain joins TRBV19 and TRBJ2-2; 11 bases align to TRBD2. The germline gives CDR1 LNHDA, CDR2 SQIVND (reference sequence). CDR3 length: 18 amino acids. V dropped 3 bases and J dropped 0; count of bases not matched to a gene: 6. Written as DNA, the CDR3 is TGTGCCAGTAGTATGGTGCTAGCGGGGGGCACGAACACCGGGGAGCTGTTTTTT. Translated, it gives CASSMVLAGGTNTGELFF.

The rearrangement joins TRBV29-1 to TRBJ2-5, with unresolved D. The CDR3 extends over 11 amino acids. In germline, CDR1 is SQVTM, CDR2 ANQGSEA. With 6 bases removed from V and 8 bases from J, the gap between germline ends came to 13 bases. The CDR3 DNA reads TGCAGCGTCCCTCTGAGTTTAACCCAGTACTTC. The encoded protein is CSVPLSLTQYF.

The chain uses TRBV5-1 and TRBJ2-3; D gene uncertain. CDR1 is SGHRS and CDR2 is YFSETQ in the germline V gene. The CDR3 has 14 residues. Trimming removed 0 bases at V and 4 bases at J, with 9 bases between. This CDR3 is CASSLDSSADTQYF. DNA for the CDR3: TGCGCCAGCAGCTTGGACTCCTCCGCAGATACGCAGTATTTT.

This CDR3 is CASSYELYQPQHF. DNA for the CDR3: TGTGCCAGCAGTTACGAGCTCTATCAGCCCCAGCATTTT. The chain couples TRBV6-2 or TRBV6-3 to TRBJ1-5, with D uncertain. The germline CDR1 and CDR2 sequences are MNHEY and SVGEGT. The CDR3 has 13 residues. With 2 bases removed from V and 5 bases from J, the gap between germline ends came to 7 bases.

V gene TRBV7-9 combines with J gene TRBJ2-7; 7 bases are a match to TRBD1. The CDR3 has 17 residues. CDR1 and CDR2 (germline): SEHNR, FQNEAQ (reference sequence). The ends lost 5 bases at V and 3 bases at J; junction bases unmatched: 16. CDR3 region: CASSKLGAQGTYYEQYF. CDR3 bases: TGTGCCAGCAGCAAACTAGGGGCACAGGGGACCTACTACGAGCAGTACTTC.

V is TRBV5-4 and J is TRBJ1-6, with D hard to call. From germline, CDR1 is SGHNT and CDR2 YYREEE (reference sequence). This CDR3 region has 14 residues. The V gene lost 0 bases and the J gene lost 7 bases, with 8 bases spanning the gap. CDR3 sequence: CASSLGSGNSPLHF. The CDR3 DNA is TGTGCCAGCAGCTTGGGCAGCGGCAATTCACCCCTCCACTTT.

The V and J genes are TRBV18 and TRBJ2-2; a possible D gene is TRBD2 (6 bases). This CDR3 is built from 16 residues. V was cut by 6 bases and J by 3 bases, with 17 bases left in between. In germline, CDR1 is KGHSH, CDR2 LQKENI. CDR3 sequence reads: CASSPGPGGYTGELFF. Written as DNA, the CDR3 is TGTGCCAGCTCCCCAGGGCCAGGAGGGTACACCGGGGAGCTGTTTTTT.

V usage is TRBV7-6 and J usage is TRBJ1-6; D unclear. Trimming removed 3 bases from V and 9 bases from J, with 3 bases in between. Germline values: CDR1 SGHVS, CDR2 FNYEAQ. The CDR3 consists of 11 residues. In DNA, the CDR3 is TGTGCCAGCAGCTTGAGTTCACCCCTCCACTTT. Amino acid sequence: CASSLSSPLHF. The full variable domain, its missing parts supplied by reference TRBV7-6 and TRBJ1-6, is GAGVSQSPRYKVTKRGQDVALRCDPISGHVSLYWYRQALGQGPEFLTYFNYEAQQDKSGLPNDRFSAERPEGSISTLTIQRTEQRDSAMYRCASSLSSPLHFGNGTRLTVT.

The chain joins TRBV9 to TRBJ1-3; D ambiguous. The germline gives CDR1 SGDLS, CDR2 YYNGEE. V was pared by 0 bases and J by 3 bases, with 10 bases between. This CDR3 region has 15 residues. The CDR3 coding sequence is TGTGCCAGCAGCGTAGTTGGCAGCGTTGGAAACACCATATATTTT. Residues: CASSVVGSVGNTIYF.

This clone was seen just once. V usage is TRBV6-5 and J usage is TRBJ1-2; 7 nucleotides line up with TRBD1. Germline V lookup: CDR1 MNHEY, CDR2 SVGAGI. The CDR3 runs to 15 residues. V dropped 4 bases and J dropped 4; count of bases not matched to a gene: 9. CDR3 in amino acids: CASSLDRVPIYGYTF. The CDR3 nucleotides are TGTGCCAGCAGTTTAGACAGGGTTCCCATCTATGGCTACACCTTC.

On this clone: Compared with germline, one end of the junction differs, possibly owing to a read error. This chain joins TRBV29-1 and TRBJ1-2; 8 bases are shared with TRBD1. The CDR3 has 8 residues. Germline V lookup: CDR1 SQVTM, CDR2 ANQGSEA. The CDR3 nucleotides are TGCAGAGAGGGCAGGGGGCGGTTC. Its protein is CREGRGRF.

V and J are TRBV27 and TRBJ1-1, with D possibly being TRBD1 (6 bases). The CDR3 is 14 residues long. The V end was cut by 4 bases, the J end by 1 base, with 10 bases between. Germline loops: CDR1 MNHEY, CDR2 SMNVEV (reference sequence). The CDR3 is CASSYGTPNTEAFF. As DNA, the CDR3 is TGTGCCAGCAGTTACGGGACACCGAACACTGAAGCTTTCTTT.

The CDR3 region has the DNA TGTGCCAGTAGTTCCCGGGACAGGGTAGCTGAAAAACTGTTTTTT. It codes for CASSSRDRVAEKLFF. This chain uses TRBV19 with TRBJ1-4; 9 nucleotides line up with TRBD1. CDR1 and CDR2 (germline): LNHDA, SQIVND (reference sequence). CDR3 length: 15 residues. Trimming removed 5 bases from V and 7 bases from J; junction bases left unmatched: 8.

This clone was seen a single time. V gene TRBV11-2 combines with J gene TRBJ2-1, with 15 nucleotides matching TRBD2. Germline V CDR1 and CDR2: SGHAT, FQNNGV. This CDR3 has 18 amino acids. Trimming took 3 bases from V and 7 from J; bases not matched to a gene: 10. The CDR3 DNA reads TGTGCCAGCAGCTTCAGCCGGACTAGCGGGGGGGCGGCTAATGAGCAGTTCTTC. Translated, it gives CASSFSRTSGGAANEQFF.

This chain uses TRBV2 with TRBJ2-1, with D maybe TRBD1 (6 bases). Germline CDR1 and CDR2: SNHLY and FYNNEI. The CDR3 is 15 amino acids. Trimming shortened V by 3 bases and J by 8 bases, and 17 bases separated the two germline ends. The DNA for the CDR3 is TGTGCCAGCAGTGAGGAACAGGGATTTCGGGATGAGCAGTTCTTC. Encoded protein: CASSEEQGFRDEQFF.

V is TRBV6-2 or TRBV6-3 and J is TRBJ2-7; possibly TRBD2 for D (6 bases). The CDR3 extends over 15 amino acids. Germline values: CDR1 MNHEY, CDR2 SVGEGT. V was shortened by 2 bases and J by 4 bases, with 15 bases between the two germline ends. The CDR3 DNA reads as TGTGCCAGCAGTTACCGGTCGGGGGTTGTATACGAGCAGTACTTC. Protein: CASSYRSGVVYEQYF.

This clone was counted only a few times. This chain links TRBV11-2 with TRBJ2-2; D remains ambiguous. V shed 5 bases and J shed 6 bases, with 13 bases lying between them. CDR1 SGHAT and CDR2 FQNNGV come from the germline V gene. The length of the CDR3 is 14 residues. The CDR3 spells CASSARSEAGELFF. The CDR3 region has the DNA TGTGCCAGCAGCGCTAGGAGTGAGGCCGGGGAGCTGTTTTTT.

This clone showed up just a few times. The junction differs from germline at one of its ends, possibly a read error. The V and J genes are TRBV3-1 (or the pseudogene TRBV3-2) and TRBJ2-1; a weak D match, TRBD2 (5 bases). The CDR3 length is 14 residues. Looked up from germline, CDR1 is LGHDT and CDR2 is YNNKEL (reference sequence). The CDR3 here is CASSQVLDSMFILF. Here the CDR3 DNA reads TGTGCCAGCAGCCAAGTTCTGGACTCCATGTTTATTCTCTTC.

V and J are TRBV27 and TRBJ2-7; 7 bases map to TRBD2. Losses at the gene ends were 6 bases for V and 7 bases for J; bases not matched to a gene: 9. Germline V CDR1 and CDR2: MNHEY, SMNVEV (reference sequence). CDR3 length: 13 amino acids. The CDR3 bases are TGTGCCAGCAGCCAAAAACCTAGCGGTGAGCAGTACTTC. It translates to CASSQKPSGEQYF.

J is TRBJ2-1 and V is TRBV5-1, with a possible D match to TRBD1 (6 bases). This CDR3 has 16 amino acids. Trimming shortened V by 1 base and J by 4 bases, and 15 bases separated the two germline ends. Germline CDR1 and CDR2: SGHRS and YFSETQ. The CDR3 DNA reads TGCGCCAGCAGCTTGCAACCAGGGGCCTCGTACAATGAGCAGTTCTTC. Protein: CASSLQPGASYNEQFF.

The chain is built from TRBV5-1 and TRBJ2-1; possibly TRBD2 for D (7 bases). Germline V CDR1 and CDR2: SGHRS, YFSETQ. The V and J ends lost 0 bases and 0 bases respectively, with 10 bases between them. The CDR3 is made up of 16 amino acids. This chain's CDR3 is CASSLEGGSSYNEQFF. DNA for the CDR3: TGCGCCAGCAGCTTGGAGGGGGGGAGCTCCTACAATGAGCAGTTCTTC.

The chain combines TRBV15 with TRBJ2-1, with 9 nucleotides matching TRBD2. J was trimmed by 5 bases and V by 8 bases; bases with no gene match: 1. CDR1 is LNHNV, CDR2 YYDKDF, per germline (reference sequence). The CDR3 covers 12 residues. In DNA, the CDR3 is TGTGCCACCTCTAGCGGGGACAATGAGCAGTTCTTC. This translates into CATSSGDNEQFF.

The rearrangement links TRBV10-3 to TRBJ2-1; a weak D match, TRBD2 (5 bases). Germline lookup yields CDR1 ENHRY and CDR2 SYGVKD. This CDR3 region has 13 residues. V was pared by 0 bases and J by 8 bases, with 8 bases between. The CDR3 DNA reads as TGTGCCATCAGTGAGTCGATGAGGGATGAGCAGTTCTTC. Translation: CAISESMRDEQFF.